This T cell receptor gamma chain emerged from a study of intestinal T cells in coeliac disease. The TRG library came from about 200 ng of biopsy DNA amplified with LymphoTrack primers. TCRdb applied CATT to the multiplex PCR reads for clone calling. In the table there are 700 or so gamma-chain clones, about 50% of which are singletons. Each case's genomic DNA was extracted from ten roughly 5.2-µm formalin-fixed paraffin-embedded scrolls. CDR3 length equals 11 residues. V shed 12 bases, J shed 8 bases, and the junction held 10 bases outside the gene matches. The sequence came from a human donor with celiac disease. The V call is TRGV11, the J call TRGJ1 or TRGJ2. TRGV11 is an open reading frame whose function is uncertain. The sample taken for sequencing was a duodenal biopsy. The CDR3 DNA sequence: TGTGCCTGCGTGGATGGGAATAAGAAACTCTTT. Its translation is CACVDGNKKLF.